The clone carrying this TCR beta chain is classed as medium-sized. Its target is not known. This CDR3 is built from 15 residues. Between the trimmed V and J ends, which lost 2 bases and 7 bases, there was a span of 14 bases. Germline-derived CDR1 and CDR2 are SGHTA and FQGTGA. These data belong to a study of OX40 agonist ivuxolimab in advanced cancers. Study context: Participants could have had prior anti-PD-1, anti-PD-L1 or anti-CTLA-4 therapy, and 40% had some.

Profiling relied on immunoSEQ multiplex PCR, and the TCRdb table lists in-frame clones only, not all of them. The top ten hold approximately 2.4% of the sample, which has 42,000 or so clones, 81% seen once. Study-level points and caveats: Expanded clones were, on average, more numerous among CD8+ T cells than CD4+.

The sequencing here drew on CD4+ or CD8+ T cells sorted from blood, taken in a trial of the OX40 agonist ivuxolimab. The sequence was collected from an adult with an advanced solid tumor such as melanoma, head and neck, liver or kidney cancer. The chain links TRBV7-3 to TRBJ2-2; the D gene could be TRBD1 or TRBD2 (5 bases each). The CDR3 spells CASSLLGEFGGELFF. The CDR3 DNA reads as TGTGCCAGCAGCTTATTGGGGGAGTTCGGCGGGGAGCTGTTTTTT.